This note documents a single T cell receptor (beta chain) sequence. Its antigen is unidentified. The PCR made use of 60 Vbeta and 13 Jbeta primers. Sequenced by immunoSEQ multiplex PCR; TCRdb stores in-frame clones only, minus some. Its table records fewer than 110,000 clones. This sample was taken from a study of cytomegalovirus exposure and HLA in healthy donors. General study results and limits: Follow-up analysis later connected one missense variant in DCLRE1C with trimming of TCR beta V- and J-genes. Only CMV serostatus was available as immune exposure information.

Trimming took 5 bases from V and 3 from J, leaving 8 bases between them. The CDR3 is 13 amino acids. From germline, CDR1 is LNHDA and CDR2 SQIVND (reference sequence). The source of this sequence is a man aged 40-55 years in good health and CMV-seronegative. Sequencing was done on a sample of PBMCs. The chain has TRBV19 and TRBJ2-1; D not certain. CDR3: CASSLPNYNEQFF. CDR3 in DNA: TGTGCCAGTAGTCTACCGAACTACAATGAGCAGTTCTTC.